What follows describes a single TCR beta chain. The germline V gene has CDR1 MNHEY and CDR2 SMNVEV (reference sequence). The CDR3 is 14 residues long. Trimming removed 7 bases from V and 2 bases from J; junction bases left unmatched: 7. This sample was included in a study of blood T cell repertoires in COVID-19. The wider study: Researchers got acute and convalescent COVID-19 samples from the United States, Italy and Spain. Nucleic acid was either cDNA or gDNA, and it came from T cells, B-cell-depleted T cells, or PBMCs.

Authors' analysis steps: Estimated nucleated cell counts came from reference gene primer amplification. Generated by immunoSEQ multiplex PCR, the TCRdb table keeps only in-frame clones and is missing some. Clone size and V and J calls were adopted from that table, with D and trimming inferred from the DNA. The sample consists of about 180,000 clones, approximately 85% of them appearing once. Material: peripheral blood. This receptor was taken from a human donor with active or convalescent COVID-19. The donor label of this sample is uncertain. The chain is built from TRBV27 and TRBJ2-7; 8 bases line up with TRBD2. The CDR3 nucleotides read TGTGCCAGCAAAAGCGGGGGTTCCCCCTACGAGCAGTACTTC. It translates to CASKSGGSPYEQYF.